This TCR beta chain was recovered during a study of blood T cell repertoires in COVID-19. Overall study: Acute and convalescent COVID-19 samples came from the United States, Italy and Spain. PBMCs, B-cell-depleted T cells, or T cells were the source of the cDNA or gDNA that made up the material.

Repertoires were generated with immunoSEQ multiplex PCR, while TCRdb's copy carries only in-frame clones and drops some. The data contain 120,000 to 150,000 clones, more than 75% of them seen just once; the ten biggest clones take up about 3.9%. J lost 2 bases, V lost 1 base, and 3 bases had no gene match. The CDR3 is made up of 16 amino acids. Germline CDR1 is SGHAT and CDR2 is FQNNGV. This clone came up many times. The V call is TRBV11-2, the J call TRBJ2-7, with TRBD2 matching over 12 bases. Material for sequencing was peripheral blood. The receptor was derived from a man aged 55 to 69 with acute or convalescent COVID-19. CDR3 DNA: TGTGCCAGCAGCTTAGTTCTAGCGGGAGGGGCCTACGAGCAGTACTTC. This translates into CASSLVLAGGAYEQYF.